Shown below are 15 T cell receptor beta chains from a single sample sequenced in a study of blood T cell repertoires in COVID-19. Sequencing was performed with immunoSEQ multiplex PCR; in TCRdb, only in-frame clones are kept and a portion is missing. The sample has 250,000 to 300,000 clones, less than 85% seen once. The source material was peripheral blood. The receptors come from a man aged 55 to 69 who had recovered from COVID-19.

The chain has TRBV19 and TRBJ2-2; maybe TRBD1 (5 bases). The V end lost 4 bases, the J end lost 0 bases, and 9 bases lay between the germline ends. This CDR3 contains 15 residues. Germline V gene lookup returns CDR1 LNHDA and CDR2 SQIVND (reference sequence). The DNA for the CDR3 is TGTGCCAGTAGTAACAGGATAACGAACACCGGGGAGCTGTTTTTT. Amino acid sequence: CASSNRITNTGELFF.

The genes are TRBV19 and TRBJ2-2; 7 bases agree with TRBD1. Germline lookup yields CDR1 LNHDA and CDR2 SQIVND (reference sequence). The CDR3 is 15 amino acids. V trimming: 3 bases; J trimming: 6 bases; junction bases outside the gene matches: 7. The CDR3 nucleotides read TGTGCCAGTAGTATCCCTACAGGGGTATCCGGGGAGCTGTTTTTT. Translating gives CASSIPTGVSGELFF.

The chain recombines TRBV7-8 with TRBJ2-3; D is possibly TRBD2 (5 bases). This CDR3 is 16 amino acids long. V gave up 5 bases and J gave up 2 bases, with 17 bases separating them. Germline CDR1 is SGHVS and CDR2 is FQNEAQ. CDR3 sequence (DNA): TGTGCCAGCAGCGACCGTCTAGCCGCCATCACAGATACGCAGTATTTT. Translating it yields CASSDRLAAITDTQYF.

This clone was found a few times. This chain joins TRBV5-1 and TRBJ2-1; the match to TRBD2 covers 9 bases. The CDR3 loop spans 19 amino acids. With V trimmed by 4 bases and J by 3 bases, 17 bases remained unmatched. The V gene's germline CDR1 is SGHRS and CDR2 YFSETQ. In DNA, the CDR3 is TGCGCCAGCAGCCCCGGAAAGCGGGGGGCCGGAGGCTTCTACAATGAGCAGTTCTTC. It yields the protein CASSPGKRGAGGFYNEQFF.

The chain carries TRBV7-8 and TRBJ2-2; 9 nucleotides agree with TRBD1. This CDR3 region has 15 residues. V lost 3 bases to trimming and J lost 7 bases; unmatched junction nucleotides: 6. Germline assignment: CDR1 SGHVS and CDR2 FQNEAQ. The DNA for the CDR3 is TGTGCCAGCAGCTTTAGGACAGGGGTAGGCGGGGAGCTGTTTTTT. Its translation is CASSFRTGVGGELFF.

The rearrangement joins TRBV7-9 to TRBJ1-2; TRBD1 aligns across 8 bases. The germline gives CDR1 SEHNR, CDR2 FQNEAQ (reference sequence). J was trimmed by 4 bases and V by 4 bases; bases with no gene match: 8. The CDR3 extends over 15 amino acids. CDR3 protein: CASSSSTGEIYGYTF. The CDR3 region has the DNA TGTGCCAGCAGCTCCTCGACAGGGGAGATCTATGGCTACACCTTC.

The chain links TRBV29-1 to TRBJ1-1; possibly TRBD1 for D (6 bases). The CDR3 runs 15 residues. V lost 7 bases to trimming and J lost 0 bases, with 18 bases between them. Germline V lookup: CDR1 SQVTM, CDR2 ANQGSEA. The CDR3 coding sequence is TGCAGCGGGGGAACAGGGTTATTCATGAACACTGAAGCTTTCTTT. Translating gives CSGGTGLFMNTEAFF. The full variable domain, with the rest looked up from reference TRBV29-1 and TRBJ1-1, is SAVISQKPSRDICQRGTSLTIQCQVDSQVTMMFWYRQQPGQSLTLIATANQGSEATYESGFVIDKFPISRPNLTFSTLTVSNMSPEDSSIYLCSGGTGLFMNTEAFFGQGTRLTVV.

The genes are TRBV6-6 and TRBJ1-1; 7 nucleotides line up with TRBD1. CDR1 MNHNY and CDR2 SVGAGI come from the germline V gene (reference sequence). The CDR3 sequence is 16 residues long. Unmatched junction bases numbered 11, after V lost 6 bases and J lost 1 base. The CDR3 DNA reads TGTGCCAGCAGCTTGACATCACAGGGGACGAACACTGAAGCTTTCTTT. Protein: CASSLTSQGTNTEAFF.

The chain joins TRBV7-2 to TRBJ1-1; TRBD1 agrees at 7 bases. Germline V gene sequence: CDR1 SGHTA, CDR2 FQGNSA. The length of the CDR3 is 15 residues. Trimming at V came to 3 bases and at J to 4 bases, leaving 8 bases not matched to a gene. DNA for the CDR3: TGTGCCAGCAGCTTGGGAGGCCAGGGGGGCACTGAAGCTTTCTTT. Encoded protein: CASSLGGQGGTEAFF.

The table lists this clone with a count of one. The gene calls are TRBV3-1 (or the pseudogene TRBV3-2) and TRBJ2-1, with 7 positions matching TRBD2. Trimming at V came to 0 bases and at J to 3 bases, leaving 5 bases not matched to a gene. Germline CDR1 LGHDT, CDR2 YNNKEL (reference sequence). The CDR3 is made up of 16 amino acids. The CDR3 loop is CASSQDPASGYNEQFF. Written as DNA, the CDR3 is TGTGCCAGCAGCCAAGATCCGGCTAGCGGCTACAATGAGCAGTTCTTC.

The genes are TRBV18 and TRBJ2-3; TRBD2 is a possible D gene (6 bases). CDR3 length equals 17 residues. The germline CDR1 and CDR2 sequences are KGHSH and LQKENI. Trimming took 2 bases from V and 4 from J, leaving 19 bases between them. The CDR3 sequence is CASSPASLGGRSDTQYF. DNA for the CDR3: TGTGCCAGCTCACCAGCAAGTCTGGGTGGGAGGTCAGATACGCAGTATTTT.

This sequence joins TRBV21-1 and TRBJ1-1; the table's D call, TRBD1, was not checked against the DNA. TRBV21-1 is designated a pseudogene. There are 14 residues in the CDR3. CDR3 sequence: CARDPGTGQTEAFF. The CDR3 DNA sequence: TGTGCCCGAGACCCCGGGACAGGGCAAACTGAAGCTTTCTTT.

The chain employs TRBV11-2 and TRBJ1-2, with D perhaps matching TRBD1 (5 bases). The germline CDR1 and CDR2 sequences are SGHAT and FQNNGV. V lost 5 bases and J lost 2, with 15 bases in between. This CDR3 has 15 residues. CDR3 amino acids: CASSPGPDSNYGYTF. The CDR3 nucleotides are TGTGCCAGCAGCCCCGGGCCCGACAGCAACTATGGCTACACCTTC.

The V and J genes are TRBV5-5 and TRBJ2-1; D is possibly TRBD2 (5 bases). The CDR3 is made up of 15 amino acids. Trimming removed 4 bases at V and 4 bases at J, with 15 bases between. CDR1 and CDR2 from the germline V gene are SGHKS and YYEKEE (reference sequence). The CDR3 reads CASSLDAPGYNEQFF. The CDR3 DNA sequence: TGTGCCAGCAGCCTGGATGCTCCGGGATACAATGAGCAGTTCTTC.

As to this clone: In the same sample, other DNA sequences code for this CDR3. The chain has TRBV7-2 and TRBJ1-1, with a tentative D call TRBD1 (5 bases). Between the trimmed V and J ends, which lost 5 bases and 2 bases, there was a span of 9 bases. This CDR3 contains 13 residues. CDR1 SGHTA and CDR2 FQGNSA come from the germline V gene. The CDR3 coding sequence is TGTGCCAGCAGCCCGACAGTTAACACTGAAGCTTTCTTT. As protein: CASSPTVNTEAFF.